These T cell receptor beta chains were read from a single sample in a study of T cell changes during pregnancy in multiple sclerosis. Clones were read by immunoSEQ multiplex PCR, and TCRdb kept only the in-frame ones, dropping some. The repertoire has tens of thousands of clones, 70% to 90% of them found once; the top ten carry 0.5% to 0.6%. The source material was CD4+ T cells from peripheral blood mononuclear cells, sampled in the first trimester of pregnancy. Receptor source: a female donor with multiple sclerosis, enrolled in a pregnancy study. Both conserved end residues are part of each CDR3. A D gene is named only where the DNA matches it firmly. Clone size is given for some rows only: seen once, a few or many times, or a class if the clone is expanded.

>TRBV9|TRBJ1-6|.|once
TGTGCCAGCAGCGTAGAGTCAGGGTCACCCCTCCACTTT
CASSVESGSPLHF
>TRBV11-2|TRBJ1-2|TRBD1|.
TGTGCCAGCAGATCGACGGACAGGAACTATGGCTACACCTTC
CASRSTDRNYGYTF
>TRBV7-2|TRBJ1-1|.|.
TGTGCCAGCAGCTCGCGGTTGGGGGGGTTCCCTGAAGCTTTCTTT
CASSSRLGGFPEAFF
>TRBV30|TRBJ1-1|.|.
TGTGCCTGGAGGGCAGGCCATATGAACACTGAAGCTTTCTTT
CAWRAGHMNTEAFF
>TRBV19|TRBJ2-7|TRBD2|.
TGTGCCACCGCTGTCGGGACTAGCTCCTACGAGCAGTACTTC
CATAVGTSSYEQYF
>TRBV28|TRBJ1-4|TRBD1|.
TGTGCCAGCAGTTTTACGACAGGGGGCGCGGAAAAACTGTTTTTT
CASSFTTGGAEKLFF
>TRBV27|TRBJ2-7|.|.
TGTGCCAGCCGTCCTTGGCAGGGCGCCAGGGACGAGCAGTACTTC
CASRPWQGARDEQYF
>TRBV6-4|TRBJ1-6|.|.
TGTGCCAGCAGTCCCACAGGGATAAATAATTCACCCCTCCACTTT
CASSPTGINNSPLHF
>TRBV6-5|TRBJ1-1|.|.
TGTGCCAGCATGCAGGGATTACCGAACACTGAAGCTTTCTTT
CASMQGLPNTEAFF
>TRBV7-9|TRBJ2-1|TRBD2|.
TGTGCCAGCAGCTTAAGAGGCGGGAGGGAGAGCTCCTACAATGAGCAGTTCTTC
CASSLRGGRESSYNEQFF
>TRBV7-9|TRBJ1-1|.|.
TGTGCCAGCAGCCCCGAGAGAGGCGCCGCTGAAGCTTTCTTT
CASSPERGAAEAFF
>TRBV7-2|TRBJ2-7|.|once
TGTGCCAGCAGCTTAGACTACTACGAGCAGTACTTC
CASSLDYYEQYF
>TRBV19|TRBJ1-1|.|.
TGTGCCAGTAGTGCAGGACCGGGGGTGGCGAACACTGAAGCTTTCTTT
CASSAGPGVANTEAFF
>TRBV2|TRBJ1-5|TRBD1|few
TGTGCCAGCCGACAGGGGGCGCGATATGGTAGCAATCAGCCCCAGCATTTT
CASRQGARYGSNQPQHF
>TRBV11-3|TRBJ1-1|.|once
TGTGCCAGCAGCTTGAGGTATACTGAAGCTTTCTTT
CASSLRYTEAFF
>TRBV27|TRBJ2-2|TRBD1|.
TGTGCCAGCATAAACAGGGGGCACACCGGGGAGCTGTTTTTT
CASINRGHTGELFF
>TRBV30|TRBJ1-2|.|.
TGTGCCTGGAGTTCTAGGCGGGGGGACGGCTACACCTTC
CAWSSRRGDGYTF
>TRBV5-1|TRBJ2-5|.|.
TGCGCCAGCAGCTACTACCACCGTCGAGAGACCCAGTACTTC
CASSYYHRRETQYF
>TRBV18|TRBJ2-1|TRBD1|.
TGTGCCAGCTCACTAGGACAGGGGGCGATGGAGCAGTTCTTC
CASSLGQGAMEQFF
>TRBV6-6|TRBJ1-2|TRBD1|.
TGTGCCAGCAGTTACGTGGGACAGGGGGCTCATGGCTACACCTTC
CASSYVGQGAHGYTF
>TRBV9|TRBJ1-4|.|.
TGTGCCAGCAGCGTAGAATCGGCAGGGGTAGAAAAACTGTTTTTT
CASSVESAGVEKLFF
>TRBV6-1|TRBJ2-7|TRBD1|.
TGTGCCAGCAGTGACGACAGGGTTCACTACGAGCAGTACTTC
CASSDDRVHYEQYF
>TRBV15|TRBJ2-7|TRBD2|.
TGTGCCACCAGCAGAAAAGGACTAGCCTACGAGCAGTACTTC
CATSRKGLAYEQYF
>TRBV27|TRBJ2-1|.|once
TGTGCCAGCAGTCCCACGACTAGCCCCCAGGGGAATGAGCAGTTCTTC
CASSPTTSPQGNEQFF
>TRBV21-1|TRBJ2-7|.|.
TGTGCCAGCAGCAATATGGCAGACTCCTACGAGCAGTACTTC
CASSNMADSYEQYF
>TRBV9|TRBJ1-1|.|.
TGTGCCAGCAGCGTAGGTCAGGCGGGGGTCACTGAAGCTTTCTTT
CASSVGQAGVTEAFF
>TRBV28|TRBJ2-7|.|.
TGTGCCAGCAGTTCGGAAAGCGGAGGGGAGGCATTGCGGTACGAGCAGTACTTC
CASSSESGGEALRYEQYF
>TRBV19|TRBJ1-5|.|few
TGTGCCAGTAACGACAGGAATCAGCCCCAGCATTTT
CASNDRNQPQHF
>TRBV10-3|TRBJ1-1|.|.
TGTGCCATCCGGGAGGACACTGAAGCTTTCTTT
CAIREDTEAFF
>TRBV7-9|TRBJ2-5|TRBD1|.
TGTGCCAGCAGCCCAGACAGGGGAAGAGAGACCCAGTACTTC
CASSPDRGRETQYF
>TRBV27|TRBJ2-6|TRBD2|.
TGTGCCAGCAGTCTAGCGGGAGTGACTGGGGCCAACGTCCTGACTTTC
CASSLAGVTGANVLTF
>TRBV28|TRBJ2-7|TRBD1|.
TGTGCCAGCAGTTTACCCGGGACAGGCTCCTACGAGCAGTACTTC
CASSLPGTGSYEQYF
>TRBV28|TRBJ2-7|.|.
TGTGCCAGCAGTTTATCAGGGTTCTACGAGCAGTACTTC
CASSLSGFYEQYF
>TRBV9|TRBJ1-3|.|.
TGTGCCAGCAGCCCCCGTCCTGGGGGGATTGGAAACACCATATATTTT
CASSPRPGGIGNTIYF
>TRBV7-2|TRBJ1-6|TRBD1|.
TGTGCCAGCAGCTCCTTGACAGGGCTTAATTCACCCCTCCACTTT
CASSSLTGLNSPLHF
>TRBV28|TRBJ2-1|TRBD2|.
TGTGCCAGCCTCACTTGGACTAGAGCCTACAATGAGCAGTTCTTC
CASLTWTRAYNEQFF
>TRBV30|TRBJ1-1|TRBD1|.
TGTGCCTGGGACAGGGTGAACACTGAAGCTTTCTTT
CAWDRVNTEAFF
>TRBV6-1|TRBJ2-7|TRBD2|.
TGTGCCAGCAGTCTAGCGGGAGGGGACCACGAGCAGTACTTC
CASSLAGGDHEQYF
>TRBV9|TRBJ1-3|TRBD1|.
TGTGCCAGCAGCCAGGGGGGTAACTCTGGAAACACCATATATTTT
CASSQGGNSGNTIYF
>TRBV2|TRBJ2-2|.|.
TGTGCCAGCAGTCCGCAGGGAAACACCGGGGAGCTGTTTTTT
CASSPQGNTGELFF
>TRBV7-3|TRBJ2-1|TRBD2|.
TGTGCCAGCCAGGTGGTTAGCGGGAGTGGTTATGAGCAGTTCTTC
CASQVVSGSGYEQFF
>TRBV7-3|TRBJ2-2|TRBD1|.
TGTGCCAGCAGCTCACGGACAGGGGACACCGGGGAGCTGTTTTTT
CASSSRTGDTGELFF
>TRBV5-5|TRBJ2-5|.|once
TGTGCCAGCAGCTTGGGAGCGGAAGAGACCCAGTACTTC
CASSLGAEETQYF
>TRBV5-1|TRBJ1-1|.|.
TGCGCCAGCAGCGTGGTTGGAGGGAACACTGAAGCTTTCTTT
CASSVVGGNTEAFF
>TRBV5-1|TRBJ2-7|.|once
TGCGCCAGCAGCTTGGGAGGGGGTGAGCAGTACTTC
CASSLGGGEQYF
>TRBV28|TRBJ1-1|TRBD1|.
TGTGCCAGCAGTCCACTACAGGGGGCAACGAACACTGAAGCTTTCTTT
CASSPLQGATNTEAFF
>TRBV19|TRBJ2-2|.|.
TGTGCCAGTAGTCACGCGGGGGCGACCACCGGGGAGCTGTTTTTT
CASSHAGATTGELFF
>TRBV6-5|TRBJ2-6|.|.
TGTGCCAGCAGTTACTCGTACTCTGGGGCCAACGTCCTGACTTTC
CASSYSYSGANVLTF
>TRBV28|TRBJ2-7|TRBD2|.
TGTGCCAGCAGACCGGGACTAGCGGGAGGGGAGCAGTACTTC
CASRPGLAGGEQYF
>TRBV5-7|TRBJ2-1|.|.
TGTGCCAGCAGCTTGGTCTCGGGAGAAGTCAATGAGCAGTTCTTC
CASSLVSGEVNEQFF
>TRBV5-1|TRBJ2-3|.|.
TGCGCCAGCAGACTTTTTCCAGGGGAGATCGCAGATACGCAGTATTTT
CASRLFPGEIADTQYF
>TRBV6-5|TRBJ2-7|TRBD2|.
TGTGCCAGCAGTTCTGGGACTAGCGGGGGCTACGAGCAGTACTTC
CASSSGTSGGYEQYF
>TRBV18|TRBJ1-4|.|.
TGTGCCAGCTCACGGACAGCAACTAATGAAAAACTGTTTTTT
CASSRTATNEKLFF
>TRBV6-5|TRBJ1-6|.|few
TGTGCCAGCAGTTACTCAGGAGATTCACCCCTCCACTTT
CASSYSGDSPLHF
>TRBV6-1|TRBJ1-1|.|.
TGTGCCACCAGGGGCCCCACTGAAGCTTTCTTT
CATRGPTEAFF
>TRBV7-2|TRBJ1-2|.|.
TGTGCCAGCAGCTTAGACAGTCACCGACGTGGCTACACCTTC
CASSLDSHRRGYTF
>TRBV14|TRBJ1-2|TRBD1|.
TGTGCCAGCAGCCAAAAAAAATCAGGGGGCTTTGATGGCTACACCTTC
CASSQKKSGGFDGYTF
>TRBV18|TRBJ2-2|TRBD1|.
TGTGCCAGCTCACCACCTAACAGGGGGCTCACCGGGGAGCTGTTTTTT
CASSPPNRGLTGELFF
>TRBV5-4|TRBJ1-2|.|.
TGTGCCAGCAGCAAAGCGGGACAAAATAACTATGGCTACACCTTC
CASSKAGQNNYGYTF